This entry lists 26 T cell receptor beta chains sequenced from one sample in a study of blood T cell repertoires in COVID-19. Only in-frame clones appear in the TCRdb table, and some are missing; sequencing was by immunoSEQ multiplex PCR. The repertoire consists of under 150,000 clones, with about 89% occurring once and the leading ten covering over 2%. Sequenced: peripheral blood. The origin of the receptors is a man aged 50 or older with active COVID-19.

V and J are TRBV7-8 and TRBJ1-5; D not certain. The length of the CDR3 is 15 residues. Germline CDR1 and CDR2: SGHVS and FQNEAQ. Trimming stripped 4 bases from V and 5 bases from J, with 15 bases between. The CDR3 DNA reads as TGTGCCAGCAGCTCCCCCCTCCAGGCCCATCAGCCCCAGCATTTT. This encodes CASSSPLQAHQPQHF.

The chain employs TRBV5-1 and TRBJ2-1, with D maybe TRBD2 (6 bases). The ends were cut back, 0 bases at V and 4 bases at J, with 8 bases in the middle. The CDR3 has 14 amino acids. The germline gives CDR1 SGHRS, CDR2 YFSETQ. The CDR3 is CASSLGGKYNEQFF. The DNA of the CDR3 is TGCGCCAGCAGCTTGGGCGGGAAGTACAATGAGCAGTTCTTC.

V gene TRBV5-6 combines with J gene TRBJ1-2; the match to TRBD1 covers 11 bases. Trimming cost V 3 bases and J 6 bases; bases outside gene matches: 4. Germline loops: CDR1 SGHDT, CDR2 YYEEEE. The CDR3 contains 14 residues. The chain's CDR3 is CASSWGQGVNGYTF. Here the CDR3 DNA reads TGTGCCAGCAGCTGGGGACAGGGGGTCAATGGCTACACCTTC.

The V gene is TRBV3-1 (or the pseudogene TRBV3-2), the J gene TRBJ1-2, with D possibly being TRBD1 (6 bases). CDR3 length: 15 amino acids. The germline V and J ends were trimmed by 0 bases and 8 bases, with 16 bases remaining between them. Germline assignment: CDR1 LGHDT and CDR2 YNNKEL (reference sequence). Written as DNA, the CDR3 is TGTGCCAGCAGCCAAGAGGGGGACACCCCGCGGGGCTACACCTTC. Amino acids: CASSQEGDTPRGYTF.

This chain joins TRBV27 and TRBJ1-1; 9 bases agree with TRBD1. CDR3 size: 14 residues. V was clipped by 6 bases and J by 8 bases; unmatched bases: 10. CDR1 is MNHEY and CDR2 is SMNVEV in the germline V gene (reference sequence). The CDR3: CASRTGQGGREAFF. The DNA for the CDR3 is TGTGCCAGCAGGACGGGACAGGGAGGTCGAGAAGCTTTCTTT.

The chain joins TRBV7-9 to TRBJ1-2; 7 nucleotides match TRBD1. CDR1 and CDR2 (germline): SEHNR, FQNEAQ (reference sequence). The CDR3 spans 14 residues. After removal of 3 bases from V and 5 bases from J, the junction contained 6 bases not matched to a gene. The CDR3 nucleotides read TGTGCCAGCAGCTTGGGACGGGACAGTTATGGCTACACCTTC. Residues: CASSLGRDSYGYTF.

The gene calls are TRBV30 and TRBJ2-1, with TRBD2 matching 9 bases. CDR3 length equals 15 residues. The trim removed 2 bases at V and 4 bases at J, leaving 6 bases unmatched. Germline V lookup: CDR1 GTSNPN, CDR2 SVGIG (reference sequence). The CDR3 bases are TGTGCCTGGAGTATTAGCGGGGGTTTGTACAATGAGCAGTTCTTC. Translating it yields CAWSISGGLYNEQFF. Filled out from reference TRBV30 and TRBJ2-1, the complete variable domain reads SQTIHQWPATLVQPVGSPLSLECTVEGTSNPNLYWYRQAAGRGLQLLFYSVGIGQISSEVPQNLSASRPQDRQFILSSKKLLLSDSGFYLCAWSISGGLYNEQFFGPGTRLTVL.

The chain recombines TRBV13 with TRBJ1-3, with D possibly matching TRBD1 (5 bases). The CDR3 is 19 residues long. Germline V gene data show CDR1 as PRHDT and CDR2 as FYEKMQ (reference sequence). Trimming pared 5 bases from V and 0 bases from J, leaving 23 bases between. The CDR3 coding sequence is TGTGCCAGCAGCCGCGAAGGGTGGGGCCGACGTCTCTCTGGAAACACCATATATTTT. Translating gives CASSREGWGRRLSGNTIYF.

This clone was observed once. This chain joins TRBV7-2 and TRBJ1-1; 8 bases are a match to TRBD1. J gave up 2 bases and V 8 bases, and 13 bases lay outside the gene matches. Germline V lookup: CDR1 SGHTA, CDR2 FQGNSA. CDR3 size: 16 residues. For the CDR3, the DNA is TGTGCCAGCGGATACCCCCAGGGGGCGCGTAACACTGAAGCTTTCTTT. Encoded protein: CASGYPQGARNTEAFF.

This rearrangement joins TRBV6-2 or TRBV6-3 to TRBJ2-3, with 7 bases aligning to TRBD2. This CDR3 region has 15 residues. With V trimmed by 6 bases and J by 14 bases, 20 bases remained unmatched. Germline V gene lookup returns CDR1 MNHEY and CDR2 SVGEGT. The CDR3 coding sequence is TGTGCCAGCAGCCACAAATGGAGCGGGGACCCCCCAAGGTATTTT. Translating gives CASSHKWSGDPPRYF.

A single count supports this clone. The rearrangement links TRBV10-3 to TRBJ2-2; 7 bases agree with TRBD1. The CDR3 spans 14 residues. The V gene end was trimmed by 2 bases and the J gene end by 6 bases; junction bases not matched to a gene: 3. Germline V gene data show CDR1 as ENHRY and CDR2 as SYGVKD. CDR3 region: CAISERTGAGELFF. The DNA of the CDR3 is TGTGCCATCAGTGAGCGTACAGGGGCCGGGGAGCTGTTTTTT.

The V and J genes are TRBV13 and TRBJ1-1; TRBD1 is a possible D gene (5 bases). Deletions cut 4 bases from V and 4 bases from J, with 16 bases between. This CDR3 contains 15 residues. The germline CDR1 and CDR2 sequences are PRHDT and FYEKMQ (reference sequence). The CDR3 region is CASSSSGGGGTEAFF. For the CDR3, the DNA is TGTGCCAGCAGCTCGAGCGGGGGAGGAGGCACTGAAGCTTTCTTT.

V is TRBV3-1 (or the pseudogene TRBV3-2) and J is TRBJ2-2; D is unresolved. Germline V gene lookup returns CDR1 LGHDT and CDR2 YNNKEL (reference sequence). Between the trimmed V and J ends, which lost 8 bases and 1 base, there was a span of 11 bases. CDR3 length equals 14 residues. The CDR3 loop is CASGRAGNTGELFF. The DNA for the CDR3 is TGTGCCAGCGGGCGAGCAGGGAACACCGGGGAGCTGTTTTTT.

The chain links TRBV7-2 to TRBJ1-5, with D possibly TRBD1 on 5 matching bases. The CDR3 spans 15 residues. Deletions cut 6 bases from V and 3 bases from J, with 15 bases between. CDR1 is SGHTA and CDR2 is FQGNSA in the germline V gene. The CDR3 nucleotides read TGTGCCAGCAGTCAAGGGGATTTTCTCAATCAGCCCCAGCATTTT. As protein: CASSQGDFLNQPQHF.

The chain combines TRBV5-1 with TRBJ2-5; 11 nucleotides agree with TRBD2. Germline V lookup: CDR1 SGHRS, CDR2 YFSETQ. The CDR3 extends over 17 amino acids. V lost 3 bases, J lost 1 base, and 8 bases stayed unmatched. CDR3 bases: TGCGCCAGCAGCTCTGGAGGGACTAGCGGTGCCCAAGAGACCCAGTACTTC. Translating gives CASSSGGTSGAQETQYF.

J is TRBJ2-5 and V is TRBV5-3; weak D call: TRBD1 (6 bases). TRBV5-3 is an ORF for which the function is uncertain. The CDR3 runs to 15 residues. V was shortened by 0 bases and J by 5 bases, with 14 bases between the two germline ends. CDR3 residues: CARSLDRVGRETQYF. The CDR3 nucleotides are TGTGCCAGAAGCTTGGACAGGGTGGGACGGGAGACCCAGTACTTC.

This chain connects TRBV18 to TRBJ2-7, with 7 bases matching TRBD1. Germline CDR1 KGHSH, CDR2 LQKENI. There are 13 residues in the CDR3. J lost 3 bases, V lost 3 bases, and 2 bases had no gene match. CDR3 in amino acids: CASSPTGHYEQYF. DNA for the CDR3: TGTGCCAGCTCACCGACAGGGCACTACGAGCAGTACTTC.

This chain links TRBV5-1 with TRBJ1-2, with 7 bases identical to TRBD1. After removal of 4 bases from V and 1 base from J, the junction contained 4 bases not matched to a gene. The CDR3 contains 14 residues. Germline values: CDR1 SGHRS, CDR2 YFSETQ. This CDR3 reads CASSAGQLNYGYTF. The DNA for the CDR3 is TGCGCCAGCAGCGCGGGACAGCTTAACTATGGCTACACCTTC.

The rearrangement links TRBV19 to TRBJ1-1; D is possibly TRBD1 (6 bases). CDR3 size: 14 residues. Looked up from germline, CDR1 is LNHDA and CDR2 is SQIVND (reference sequence). Trimming shortened V by 6 bases and J by 4 bases, and 15 bases separated the two germline ends. The CDR3 DNA reads as TGTGCCAGTAGGTTCGGACAGTACGGCACTGAAGCTTTCTTT. This codes for CASRFGQYGTEAFF.

The J gene is TRBJ1-1, the V gene TRBV27; D gene unclear. The CDR3 extends over 13 amino acids. V was pared by 5 bases and J by 9 bases, with 16 bases between. The V gene's germline CDR1 is MNHEY and CDR2 SMNVEV (reference sequence). This CDR3 is CASSPRRVAQAFF. The CDR3 DNA is TGTGCCAGCAGTCCGCGGAGAGTAGCCCAAGCTTTCTTT.

The J gene is TRBJ1-1, the V gene TRBV3-1 (or the pseudogene TRBV3-2); D perhaps matches TRBD1 (5 bases). Trimming shortened V by 1 base and J by 4 bases, and 10 bases separated the two germline ends. Germline V gene data show CDR1 as LGHDT and CDR2 as YNNKEL (reference sequence). The CDR3 has 14 amino acids. CDR3 nucleotide sequence: TGTGCCAGCAGCCAAGCTACAGGAATCACTGAAGCTTTCTTT. Its translation: CASSQATGITEAFF.

This rearrangement joins TRBV15 to TRBJ2-3, with 10 bases matching TRBD2. This CDR3 comprises 17 residues. Trimming removed 1 base from V and 1 base from J; junction bases left unmatched: 5. Germline V gene lookup returns CDR1 LNHNV and CDR2 YYDKDF (reference sequence). CDR3 nucleotides: TGTGCCACCAGCAGAGTCCTCACTAGCGGGGGCACAGATACGCAGTATTTT. Translation gives CATSRVLTSGGTDTQYF.

The chain links TRBV7-6 to TRBJ2-1; D is possibly TRBD2 (7 bases). Trimming removed 0 bases at V and 2 bases at J, with 11 bases between. Germline V gene lookup returns CDR1 SGHVS and CDR2 FNYEAQ. The CDR3 spans 16 residues. The CDR3 reads CASSLAEGGTYNEQFF. CDR3 in DNA: TGTGCCAGCAGCTTAGCGGAGGGGGGGACCTACAATGAGCAGTTCTTC. Using reference TRBV7-6 and TRBJ2-1 for the parts outside the CDR3, the full variable domain is GAGVSQSPRYKVTKRGQDVALRCDPISGHVSLYWYRQALGQGPEFLTYFNYEAQQDKSGLPNDRFSAERPEGSISTLTIQRTEQRDSAMYRCASSLAEGGTYNEQFFGPGTRLTVL.

This rearrangement joins TRBV7-2 to TRBJ2-1; D is possibly TRBD2 (5 bases). Per germline, CDR1 SGHTA and CDR2 FQGNSA. CDR3 length: 14 amino acids. V lost 5 bases to trimming and J lost 9 bases, with 17 bases between them. The CDR3 here is CASSPTPGVAEQFF. DNA for the CDR3: TGTGCCAGCAGCCCAACGCCCGGGGTCGCTGAGCAGTTCTTC.

The chain has TRBV12-2 and TRBJ2-7; whether TRBD2, the table's D call, matches the DNA was not checked. TRBV12-2 is flagged as a pseudogene. The CDR3 extends over 15 amino acids. CDR3 in amino acids: CASRPGLAASYEQYF. In nucleotides, the CDR3 is TGTGCAAGTCGTCCGGGACTAGCGGCCTCCTACGAGCAGTACTTC.

This chain uses TRBV19 with TRBJ2-5, with D uncertain. V lost 4 bases and J lost 4, with 7 bases in between. Germline V lookup: CDR1 LNHDA, CDR2 SQIVND (reference sequence). The CDR3 sequence is 12 residues long. The CDR3 loop reads CASSSGRETQYF. As DNA, the CDR3 is TGTGCCAGTAGTAGCGGTAGAGAGACCCAGTACTTC.